This paragraph covers one T cell receptor beta chain sequence. The antigen is unknown. The whole isolated RNA underwent reverse transcription, so sequencing captured expressed TCRB transcripts. Assay: immunoSEQ multiplex PCR; the TCRdb copy retains only in-frame clones and omits some. This sample has 130,000 to 150,000 clones; 8% to 13% occur once, and the top ten carry under 1.5%. Heparinised blood was drawn once per donor, averaging roughly 120 mL. Every sorted population was more than 98% pure. The length of the CDR3 is 16 residues. The V and J ends lost 5 bases and 9 bases, in that order; junction bases with no gene match: 13. CDR1 is SGHTA, CDR2 FQGNSA, per germline. This sample is part of a study of beta chain features in type 1 diabetes. About the research overall: There were some 98 million sorted cells examined across all samples.

The study, taken as a whole, reports: Cells with high TCR expression could be over-represented by cDNA sequencing.

The source of this sequence is a man between 18 and 35 years old in good health. The V call is TRBV7-2, the J call TRBJ2-1; 10 nucleotides align to TRBD2. Sequenced sample: naive CD4+ T cells from blood. The CDR3 sequence is CASSTRLAGGGGEQFF. The DNA of the CDR3 is TGTGCCAGCAGCACGAGATTAGCGGGGGGAGGTGGTGAGCAGTTCTTC.